Listed here are 23 T cell receptor beta chains from one sample, sequenced in a study of response to subunit inactivated influenza vaccine. TCRdb analysed the RT-PCR reads with MiXCR anew, one entry per CDR3 protein. The table has about 540,000 distinct CDR3 sequences, roughly a quarter seen once; the top ten hold 2.5% to 3.5%. These data also formed part of another study, on T cells expressing NK-cell markers. That report notes: Researchers built TCR beta cDNA using 5'RACE template switching with UMIs.

The sample consisted of CD4+ T cells sorted from PBMCs, taken 11 to 12 days after vaccination. These receptors all stem from a man in his forties or fifties who received an inactivated influenza vaccine.

Only a few counts were recorded for this clonotype. V is TRBV11-2 and J is TRBJ2-3, with 8 bases lining up with TRBD2. Germline V CDR1 and CDR2: SGHAT, FQNNGV. The ends lost 2 bases at V and 0 bases at J; junction bases unmatched: 7. CDR3 length equals 17 residues. CDR3 bases: TGTGCCAGCAGCTTAATGGTCCTAGCGGGTAGCACAGATACGCAGTATTTT. Translation gives CASSLMVLAGSTDTQYF.

This chain links TRBV5-1 with TRBJ2-2; TRBD2 matches 11 bases. V lost 0 bases, J lost 6 bases, and 4 bases stayed unmatched. The CDR3 length is 16 residues. Germline CDR1 SGHRS, CDR2 YFSETQ. The CDR3 sequence is CASSLALAGGPGELFF. DNA of the CDR3: TGCGCCAGCAGCTTGGCCTTAGCGGGGGGGCCCGGGGAGCTGTTTTTT.

This clonotype was found many times. The chain combines TRBV4-2 with TRBJ1-1; D call uncertain. V was shortened by 6 bases and J by 0 bases, with 11 bases between the two germline ends. The germline gives CDR1 LGHNA, CDR2 YNFKEQ. The CDR3 has 14 amino acids. DNA of the CDR3: TGTGCCAGCAGTCAAACCCTCATGAACACTGAAGCTTTCTTT. Translating it yields CASSQTLMNTEAFF.

This clonotype occurred once. The rearrangement uses TRBV7-8 and TRBJ2-1; TRBD2 agrees at 7 bases. From germline, CDR1 is SGHVS and CDR2 FQNEAQ. CDR3 size: 16 residues. Losses at the gene ends were 4 bases for V and 9 bases for J; bases not matched to a gene: 15. DNA for the CDR3: TGTGCCAGCAGCTCCAGCCCGCTAGCGGCCCAGGGTGAGCAGTTCTTC. The encoded protein is CASSSSPLAAQGEQFF.

The J gene is TRBJ2-1, the V gene TRBV6-1; D may be TRBD1 or TRBD2 (6 bases each). This CDR3 has 15 amino acids. V lost 5 bases and J lost 4, with 15 bases in between. Germline values: CDR1 MNHNS, CDR2 SASEGT. The CDR3 is CASSPEGGGYNEQFF. In nucleotides, the CDR3 is TGTGCCAGCAGTCCCGAGGGGGGTGGATACAATGAGCAGTTCTTC.

This chain links TRBV6-1 with TRBJ2-2; 11 positions agree with TRBD1. After removal of 6 bases from V and 6 bases from J, the junction contained 6 bases not matched to a gene. Germline V gene data show CDR1 as MNHNS and CDR2 as SASEGT. The CDR3 length is 15 residues. Written as DNA, the CDR3 is TGTGCCAGCAGCCGGGACAGGGGGATCGCCGGGGAGCTGTTTTTT. This codes for CASSRDRGIAGELFF.

The chain recombines TRBV11-1 with TRBJ2-1, with D perhaps matching TRBD1 or TRBD2 (5 bases each). The CDR3 extends over 18 amino acids. Germline-derived CDR1 and CDR2 are SGHAT and FQDESV (reference sequence). Trimming left V 5 bases short and J 1 base short, with 21 bases between. CDR3 protein: CASSQTRWGTASYNEQFF. The CDR3 DNA follows: TGTGCCAGCAGCCAGACCCGGTGGGGGACGGCTTCCTACAATGAGCAGTTCTTC. Variable domain in full (rest from reference TRBV11-1 and TRBJ2-1): EAEVAQSPRYKITEKSQAVAFWCDPISGHATLYWYRQILGQGPELLVQFQDESVVDDSQLPKDRFSAERLKGVDSTLKIQPAELGDSAMYLCASSQTRWGTASYNEQFFGPGTRLTVL.

The chain couples TRBV5-1 to TRBJ1-1, with 10 positions matching TRBD1. From germline, CDR1 is SGHRS and CDR2 YFSETQ. The CDR3 is 15 residues long. Trimming removed 0 bases from V and 4 bases from J; junction bases left unmatched: 3. CDR3 coding DNA: TGCGCCAGCAGCTTGGGATGGACAGGGGGCACTGAAGCTTTCTTT. Amino acid sequence: CASSLGWTGGTEAFF.

This chain links TRBV28 with TRBJ1-3, with a weak D call TRBD1 (6 bases). The CDR3 contains 14 residues. Germline CDR1 and CDR2: MDHEN and SYDVKM. V lost 8 bases, J lost 2 bases, and 13 bases lay in between. CDR3 in amino acids: CASRLGGPGNTIYF. The CDR3 DNA sequence: TGTGCCAGCCGGCTGGGGGGCCCTGGAAACACCATATATTTT.

V is TRBV5-5 and J is TRBJ2-3, with 11 bases lining up with TRBD2. Germline CDR1 SGHKS, CDR2 YYEKEE (reference sequence). This CDR3 is 18 amino acids long. V was clipped by 0 bases and J by 3 bases; unmatched bases: 9. CDR3 coding DNA: TGTGCCAGCAGCTTGGCCAGCCTAGCGGGGGGAAGAACAGATACGCAGTATTTT. It encodes CASSLASLAGGRTDTQYF.

There are a few counts of this clonotype. The chain links TRBV5-1 to TRBJ2-7; D possibly corresponds to TRBD1 (6 bases). Germline V gives CDR1 SGHRS, CDR2 YFSETQ. V lost 7 bases to trimming and J lost 2 bases, with 16 bases between them. The CDR3 runs to 14 residues. CDR3 sequence: CASAIGQGPYEQYF. The CDR3 bases are TGCGCCAGCGCTATTGGCCAGGGGCCCTACGAGCAGTACTTC. Supplemented by reference TRBV5-1 and TRBJ2-7, the full variable domain reads KAGVTQTPRYLIKTRGQQVTLSCSPISGHRSVSWYQQTPGQGLQFLFEYFSETQRNKGNFPGRFSGRQFSNSRSEMNVSTLELGDSALYLCASAIGQGPYEQYFGPGTRLTVT.

The V gene is TRBV20-1, the J gene TRBJ2-2; D may be TRBD2 (7 bases). CDR3 length equals 14 residues. The germline V and J ends were trimmed by 0 bases and 7 bases, with 12 bases remaining between them. CDR1 and CDR2 (germline): DFQATT, SNEGSKA (reference sequence). CDR3 nucleotides: TGCAGTGCTAGAGATGGGGGGGGCCACGGGGAGCTGTTTTTT. Its translation: CSARDGGGHGELFF.

This clonotype was seen a few times. The chain combines TRBV4-2 with TRBJ2-3; 13 bases agree with TRBD2. This CDR3 has 17 amino acids. The germline gives CDR1 LGHNA, CDR2 YNFKEQ. With V trimmed by 3 bases and J by 4 bases, 7 bases remained unmatched. This CDR3 reads CASSQMTSGGLSDTQYF. The CDR3 DNA reads as TGTGCCAGCAGCCAGATGACTAGCGGGGGGTTATCAGATACGCAGTATTTT.

This rearrangement joins TRBV28 to TRBJ2-7; 7 bases are shared with TRBD2. The V and J ends lost 8 bases and 3 bases, in that order; junction bases with no gene match: 13. The CDR3 runs 15 residues. The germline V gene encodes CDR1 MDHEN and CDR2 SYDVKM. CDR3 protein: CASLAPLGRIYEQYF. The CDR3 DNA reads as TGTGCCAGCCTTGCTCCCCTCGGGAGGATCTACGAGCAGTACTTC.

The sample holds a few counts of this clonotype. The J gene is TRBJ2-1, the V gene TRBV7-2, with 9 bases fitting TRBD2. The CDR3 contains 16 residues. The V segment lost 2 bases and the J segment 8 bases; nucleotides outside the gene matches: 10. Germline values: CDR1 SGHTA, CDR2 FQGNSA. The CDR3 bases are TGTGCCAGCAGCTTAACAGGGACTAGCCCCCCGGATGAGCAGTTCTTC. Amino acid sequence: CASSLTGTSPPDEQFF.

The J gene is TRBJ2-5, the V gene TRBV6-5, with unresolved D. V was cut by 0 bases and J by 6 bases, with 11 bases left in between. Per the germline V gene, CDR1 is MNHEY and CDR2 is SVGAGI. The CDR3 is made up of 14 amino acids. This CDR3 reads CASSYSGPSQTQYF. Written as DNA, the CDR3 is TGTGCCAGCAGTTACTCAGGGCCCTCCCAGACCCAGTACTTC.

J is TRBJ2-2 and V is TRBV7-2; D may be TRBD1 (7 bases). This CDR3 is built from 14 residues. CDR1 SGHTA and CDR2 FQGNSA come from the germline V gene. With 8 bases removed from V and 4 bases from J, the gap between germline ends came to 14 bases. CDR3 sequence: CASRGTVSTGELFF. The DNA of the CDR3 is TGTGCCAGCCGGGGGACAGTGAGCACCGGGGAGCTGTTTTTT.

The V gene is TRBV20-1, the J gene TRBJ2-3, with 10 positions matching TRBD2. CDR1 is DFQATT and CDR2 is SNEGSKA in the germline V gene (reference sequence). The CDR3 covers 15 residues. The trim removed 4 bases at V and 0 bases at J, leaving 4 bases unmatched. CDR3 bases: TGCAGTGCTACTAGCGGGAGCTCGAGCACAGATACGCAGTATTTT. Translating gives CSATSGSSSTDTQYF.

CDR3 nucleotide sequence: TGTGCCAGCAGTTACTCGATCTACTACGAGCAGTACTTC. Encoded protein: CASSYSIYYEQYF. The chain links TRBV6-2 or TRBV6-3 to TRBJ2-7; no firm D call. This CDR3 comprises 13 residues. Germline CDR1 reads MNHEY; CDR2 reads SVGEGT. The V gene lost 0 bases and the J gene lost 3 bases, with 6 bases spanning the gap.

This clonotype was observed a handful of times. The chain employs TRBV12-3 or TRBV12-4 and TRBJ1-2; tentatively, D is TRBD1 (5 bases). Deletions cut 7 bases from V and 7 bases from J, with 22 bases between. The CDR3 has 15 amino acids. The CDR3 is CASTHDPVGGGGYTF. The CDR3 DNA follows: TGTGCCAGCACTCATGACCCCGTCGGGGGGGGTGGCTACACCTTC.

This clonotype was detected only a few times. Germline is not matched at one junction end, which may reflect a read error. The chain uses TRBV6-5 and TRBJ2-5; TRBD2 matches at 9 bases. The CDR3 contains 14 residues. Germline V gene sequence: CDR1 MNHEY, CDR2 SVGAGI. This chain's CDR3 is CASSYGIAGAPRWF. CDR3 nucleotides: TGTGCCAGCAGTTACGGAATAGCGGGGGCCCCCCGGTGGTTC.

This clonotype has more than one count but fewer than ten. The chain links TRBV20-1 to TRBJ2-5; 10 nucleotides align to TRBD2. The CDR3 has 13 amino acids. The germline V gene encodes CDR1 DFQATT and CDR2 SNEGSKA (reference sequence). V dropped 8 bases and J dropped 1; count of bases not matched to a gene: 4. CDR3 residues: CSYLAGAQETQYF. The DNA for the CDR3 is TGCAGTTACCTAGCGGGGGCCCAAGAGACCCAGTACTTC.

This chain links TRBV11-3 with TRBJ2-3; D gene unclear. Germline V lookup: CDR1 SGHNT, CDR2 YENEEA. This CDR3 is 13 amino acids long. V lost 5 bases, J lost 10 bases, and 16 bases lay in between. The CDR3 is CASSPSLRAAQYF. The CDR3 nucleotides are TGTGCCAGCAGCCCCTCCTTAAGGGCGGCGCAGTATTTT.